The 3 T cell receptor beta chains below come from one sample, sequenced in a study of blood T cell repertoires in COVID-19. TCRdb keeps only in-frame clones here, not all; method: immunoSEQ multiplex PCR. The profile covers 70,000 or so clones, with over 75% appearing a single time and about 11% taken by the ten largest. What was sequenced was peripheral blood. The receptors originated from a woman in her late teens or twenties with acute or convalescent COVID-19.

CDR3 region: CASSLEEGLGSYEQYF. The DNA for the CDR3 is TGTGCCAGCAGCTTAGAGGAGGGACTAGGCTCTTACGAGCAGTACTTC. V usage is TRBV7-9 and J usage is TRBJ2-7, with 8 bases that match TRBD2. CDR3 length: 16 residues. V lost 1 base to trimming and J lost 4 bases; unmatched junction nucleotides: 9. Germline CDR1 reads SEHNR; CDR2 reads FQNEAQ (reference sequence).

A few counts support this clone. The rearrangement uses TRBV5-1 and TRBJ2-1, with a possible D match to TRBD1 (5 bases). Germline V gene lookup returns CDR1 SGHRS and CDR2 YFSETQ. This CDR3 region has 16 residues. The V and J ends lost 0 bases and 6 bases respectively, with 16 bases between them. CDR3 nucleotide sequence: TGCGCCAGCAGCTTGGAAGGGGATCTTATGGTCAATGAGCAGTTCTTC. Its protein is CASSLEGDLMVNEQFF.

The chain employs TRBV7-9 and TRBJ2-1; TRBD2 agrees at 11 bases. The CDR3 length is 18 residues. CDR1 is SEHNR, CDR2 FQNEAQ, per germline (reference sequence). The junction had 14 bases not matched to a gene; V was cut back by 3 bases and J by 7 bases. The CDR3 region is CASSLPFRLAGLRNEQFF. The CDR3 nucleotides read TGTGCCAGCAGCTTGCCGTTTCGACTAGCGGGACTTAGGAATGAGCAGTTCTTC. Combining the CDR3 with reference TRBV7-9 and TRBJ2-1 gives the whole variable domain DTGVSQNPRHKITKRGQNVTFRCDPISEHNRLYWYRQTLGQGPEFLTYFQNEAQLEKSRLLSDRFSAERPKGSFSTLEIQRTEQGDSAMYLCASSLPFRLAGLRNEQFFGPGTRLTVL.